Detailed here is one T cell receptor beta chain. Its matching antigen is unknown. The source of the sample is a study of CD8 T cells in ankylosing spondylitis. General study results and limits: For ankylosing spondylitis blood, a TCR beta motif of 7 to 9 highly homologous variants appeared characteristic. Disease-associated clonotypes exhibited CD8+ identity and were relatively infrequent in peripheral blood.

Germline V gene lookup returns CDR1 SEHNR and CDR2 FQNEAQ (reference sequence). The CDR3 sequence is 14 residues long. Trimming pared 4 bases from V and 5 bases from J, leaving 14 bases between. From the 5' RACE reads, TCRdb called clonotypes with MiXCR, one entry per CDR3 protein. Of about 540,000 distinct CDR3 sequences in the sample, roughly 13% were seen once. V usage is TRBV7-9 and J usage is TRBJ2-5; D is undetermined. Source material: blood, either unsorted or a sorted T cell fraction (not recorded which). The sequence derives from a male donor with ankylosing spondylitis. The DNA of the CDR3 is TGTGCCAGCAGCTCTTCTTTTAGACTGGAGACCCAGTACTTC. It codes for CASSSSFRLETQYF.